The 27 T cell receptor beta chains presented below share a single source sample, sequenced in a study of CD8+CD57+ T cells in acquired aplastic anemia. Genomic DNA was employed as the template in profiling TCR beta VDJ and CDR3. Using its own MiXCR run on the reads, TCRdb lists one record per CDR3 protein. The repertoire has about 81,000 distinct CDR3 sequences, approximately 46% of them found once; the top ten carry approximately 61%. The sequenced sample was sorted CD4+, CD8+, or CD8+CD57+ T cells (not recorded which) from PBMCs. These TCRs come from a human donor in good health, serving as a control.

This chain joins TRBV30 and TRBJ2-1, with TRBD2 identical over 7 bases. This CDR3 comprises 13 residues. V gave up 1 base and J gave up 8 bases; unmatched junction bases: 5. CDR1 and CDR2 from the germline V gene are GTSNPN and SVGIG (reference sequence). The CDR3 is CAWSGLARDEQFF. CDR3 sequence (DNA): TGTGCCTGGAGTGGACTAGCAAGGGATGAGCAGTTCTTC. The full variable domain, in which reference TRBV30 and TRBJ2-1 provide the parts outside the CDR3, is SQTIHQWPATLVQPVGSPLSLECTVEGTSNPNLYWYRQAAGRGLQLLFYSVGIGQISSEVPQNLSASRPQDRQFILSSKKLLLSDSGFYLCAWSGLARDEQFFGPGTRLTVL.

This clonotype was found many times. J is TRBJ2-7 and V is TRBV6-1; 12 bases line up with TRBD2. The CDR3 is 16 residues long. Per germline, CDR1 MNHNS and CDR2 SASEGT. Trimming removed 2 bases from V and 0 bases from J; junction bases left unmatched: 2. CDR3 bases: TGTGCCAGCAGTGAACTAGCGGGAGGGGGCTCCTACGAGCAGTACTTC. It codes for CASSELAGGGSYEQYF.

This clonotype was counted only a few times. This sequence may be a read error, since a much larger clone differs from it by one base. DNA of the CDR3: TGTGCCACCAGCAGAGATCTGGGCCCTGCGCTGAACGCCGGGGAGCTGTTTTTT. Encoded protein: CATSRDLGPALNAGELFF. The gene calls are TRBV15 and TRBJ2-2; D unresolved. In germline, CDR1 is LNHNV, CDR2 YYDKDF (reference sequence). The CDR3 totals 18 residues. The full variable domain, rest sourced from reference TRBV15 and TRBJ2-2, is DAMVIQNPRYQVTQFGKPVTLSCSQTLNHNVMYWYQQKSSQAPKLLFHYYDKDFNNEADTPDNFQSRRPNTSFCFLDIRSPGLGDTAMYLCATSRDLGPALNAGELFFGEGSRLTVL.

In its sample, this clonotype was seen once. The junction departs from the called germline gene at one end, perhaps through a read error. The rearrangement links TRBV20-1 to TRBJ2-1, with 10 bases matching TRBD2. Germline loops: CDR1 DFQATT, CDR2 SNEGSKA (reference sequence). CDR3 length: 14 residues. The CDR3 DNA follows: TGCAGTGCTAGAGGGACTAGCGGATGCAATGAGCAGTCCTTC. Protein product: CSARGTSGCNEQSF.

This sequence joins TRBV9 and TRBJ2-1, with D perhaps matching TRBD1 or TRBD2 (5 bases each). Germline lookup yields CDR1 SGDLS and CDR2 YYNGEE. V lost 2 bases and J lost 0, with 15 bases in between. This CDR3 spans 17 amino acids. In nucleotides, the CDR3 is TGTGCCAGCAGCGTGGCCCCCTGGGGGAGCTCCTACAATGAGCAGTTCTTC. Amino acids: CASSVAPWGSSYNEQFF.

This clonotype was detected many times. The CDR3 loop reads CSVYRSTGELFF. The CDR3 bases are TGCAGCGTCTACAGGAGCACCGGGGAGCTGTTTTTT. This chain uses TRBV29-1 with TRBJ2-2; tentatively, D is TRBD1 (5 bases). The CDR3 has 12 residues. Germline V gene sequence: CDR1 SQVTM, CDR2 ANQGSEA. Trimming pared 6 bases from V and 4 bases from J, leaving 9 bases between.

This clonotype was found many times. The CDR3 DNA reads TGCAGTGCATATGACTCATCCTACAATGAGCAGTTCTTC. It translates to CSAYDSSYNEQFF. The chain uses TRBV20-1 and TRBJ2-1; D is ambiguous. The CDR3 is made up of 13 amino acids. Germline CDR1 is DFQATT and CDR2 is SNEGSKA (reference sequence). The V and J ends lost 6 bases and 1 base respectively, with 10 bases between them.

To note about this clonotype: At one of its ends the junction is not consistent with the germline gene, which may arise from a read error. Here the CDR3 DNA reads TGTGCCAGTAGTACGACAGTGGGCACTGAAGCTTTCTTC. This sequence encodes CASSTTVGTEAFF. The V gene is TRBV19, the J gene TRBJ1-1; maybe TRBD1 (5 bases). The CDR3 loop spans 13 amino acids. From germline, CDR1 is LNHDA and CDR2 SQIVND (reference sequence).

The V gene is TRBV20-1, the J gene TRBJ2-3; the D is unclear. This CDR3 region has 14 residues. V lost 3 bases and J 0 bases, leaving 10 bases between the germline ends. CDR1 is DFQATT and CDR2 is SNEGSKA in the germline V gene (reference sequence). Here the CDR3 reads CSARAQLSTDTQYF. The CDR3 nucleotides read TGCAGTGCTAGGGCACAGCTTAGCACAGATACGCAGTATTTT.

J is TRBJ2-5 and V is TRBV4-1, with D uncertain. V was pared by 1 base and J by 4 bases, with 7 bases between. This CDR3 spans 13 amino acids. Germline CDR1 and CDR2: MGHRA and YSYEKL. The CDR3 nucleotides read TGCGCCAGCAGCCAAGTGGCTATAGAGACCCAGTACTTC. It yields the protein CASSQVAIETQYF.

CDR3 amino acids: CASSLPGTANYF. The CDR3 region has the DNA TGTGCCAGCAGCCTCCCCGGGACAGCCAACTACTTC. V is TRBV11-2 and J is TRBJ2-7; the match to TRBD1 covers 7 bases. Germline loops: CDR1 SGHAT, CDR2 FQNNGV. Trimming removed 5 bases from V and 13 bases from J; junction bases left unmatched: 11. The CDR3 is made up of 12 amino acids.

The rearrangement links TRBV7-8 to TRBJ1-2, with D possibly being TRBD1 (5 bases). Germline CDR1 and CDR2: SGHVS and FQNEAQ. Trimming took 1 base from V and 0 from J, leaving 12 bases between them. The CDR3 contains 16 residues. The CDR3 nucleotides read TGTGCCAGCAGCTTAGGGGGGGACGTAGCTAACTATGGCTACACCTTC. It codes for CASSLGGDVANYGYTF.

The chain is built from TRBV7-8 and TRBJ2-2, with a possible D match to TRBD2 (6 bases). The CDR3 runs 13 residues. Germline CDR1 reads SGHVS; CDR2 reads FQNEAQ. The V and J ends lost 7 bases and 7 bases respectively, with 13 bases between them. CDR3 amino acids: CASITGGYGELFF. The CDR3 coding sequence is TGTGCCAGCATCACTGGGGGGTACGGGGAGCTGTTTTTT.

As concerns this clonotype: With a much larger clone just one base away, this may be a read error. CDR3 bases: TGTGCCAGCAGTTTGAGGGGAGGCACTGAAGCTCTCTTT. This translates into CASSLRGGTEALF. The V and J genes are TRBV15 and TRBJ1-1, with D possibly matching TRBD1 (5 bases). The CDR3 extends over 13 amino acids. The V gene's germline CDR1 is LNHNV and CDR2 YYDKDF (reference sequence).

This clonotype was recorded many times. The chain uses TRBV24-1 and TRBJ2-7, with 9 positions matching TRBD2. Losses at the gene ends were 7 bases for V and 5 bases for J; bases not matched to a gene: 11. Germline V gene sequence: CDR1 KGHDR, CDR2 SFDVKD. The CDR3 length is 15 residues. This CDR3 is CATSDRVAGVNEQYF. The CDR3 DNA sequence: TGTGCCACCAGCGATAGGGTAGCGGGAGTCAACGAGCAGTACTTC.

This clonotype was found many times. The chain employs TRBV9 and TRBJ2-1, with 7 bases aligning to TRBD1. This CDR3 region has 15 residues. J gave up 8 bases and V 0 bases, and 8 bases lay outside the gene matches. Germline V gives CDR1 SGDLS, CDR2 YYNGEE. The CDR3 bases are TGTGCCAGCAGCGTAGAGGGCAGGGGGTATGATGAGCAGTTCTTC. Translating it yields CASSVEGRGYDEQFF.

This clonotype was found once. The chain links TRBV10-2 to TRBJ2-7, with D tentatively TRBD1 (5 bases). There are 14 residues in the CDR3. Germline V CDR1 and CDR2: WSHSY, SAAADI. Trimming took 3 bases from V and 9 from J, leaving 18 bases between them. The CDR3 region is CASSEQTAYSSQYF. The CDR3 coding sequence is TGCGCCAGCAGTGAACAGACAGCTTACTCATCGCAGTACTTC.

For this clonotype: One junction end disagrees with the germline gene, perhaps due to a read error. The chain joins TRBV20-1 to TRBJ2-1, with 11 nucleotides matching TRBD2. The CDR3 sequence is 15 residues long. The germline V gene has CDR1 DFQATT and CDR2 SNEGSKA (reference sequence). The CDR3 sequence: CSARDLAGGDHEQCF. In DNA form, the CDR3 reads TGCAGTGCTAGAGATCTAGCGGGGGGCGATCATGAGCAGTGCTTC.

The V call is TRBV10-3, the J call TRBJ2-3; 8 positions match TRBD1. Germline lookup yields CDR1 ENHRY and CDR2 SYGVKD. CDR3 length equals 14 residues. The junction had 9 bases not matched to a gene; V was cut back by 10 bases and J by 3 bases. CDR3 protein: CATSGQGWTDTQYF. The CDR3 region has the DNA TGTGCCACCAGCGGACAGGGATGGACAGATACGCAGTATTTT.

This chain uses TRBV15 with TRBJ1-4; D possibly corresponds to TRBD1 (6 bases). Trimming left V 3 bases short and J 6 bases short, with 14 bases between. CDR1 LNHNV and CDR2 YYDKDF come from the germline V gene (reference sequence). The CDR3 has 15 amino acids. Here the CDR3 reads CATSSKGGRDEKLFF. CDR3 DNA sequence: TGTGCCACCAGCAGTAAGGGGGGACGCGATGAAAAACTGTTTTTT.

Ten or more counts support this clonotype. This rearrangement joins TRBV9 to TRBJ2-7; 8 bases are shared with TRBD2. The V gene end was trimmed by 5 bases and the J gene end by 4 bases; junction bases not matched to a gene: 14. The V gene's germline CDR1 is SGDLS and CDR2 YYNGEE. The CDR3 covers 16 residues. CDR3 nucleotide sequence: TGTGCCAGCAGTCGATCCGGGGCGGGAGGCCGATACGAGCAGTACTTC. Its translation: CASSRSGAGGRYEQYF.

This chain connects TRBV15 to TRBJ1-1; a weak D match, TRBD1 (6 bases). In germline, CDR1 is LNHNV, CDR2 YYDKDF (reference sequence). Deletions cut 0 bases from V and 10 bases from J, with 12 bases between. This CDR3 has 13 residues. In nucleotides, the CDR3 is TGTGCCACCAGCAGAGAGGACAGAAGGGCAGCTTTCTTT. Translation: CATSREDRRAAFF.

In this sample, this clonotype turned up once. A clone one base away is much larger, so this may be a read error. The V gene is TRBV20-1, the J gene TRBJ2-1; TRBD2 matches 7 bases. Per germline, CDR1 DFQATT and CDR2 SNEGSKA (reference sequence). The CDR3 extends over 13 amino acids. Trimming removed 5 bases from V and 7 bases from J; junction bases left unmatched: 8. The CDR3 reads CSAASGTPNEQFF. DNA for the CDR3: TGCAGTGCTGCAAGCGGGACTCCTAATGAGCAGTTCTTC.

This clonotype was counted at least ten times. The rearrangement uses TRBV12-3 or TRBV12-4 and TRBJ1-2, with a weak D call TRBD1 (5 bases). The CDR3 consists of 13 residues. With 1 base removed from V and 6 bases from J, the gap between germline ends came to 9 bases. This CDR3 reads CASSLETGDGYTF. CDR3 coding DNA: TGTGCCAGCAGTTTAGAAACAGGAGATGGCTACACCTTC.

In this sample, this clonotype turned up once. Compared with germline, one end of the junction differs, possibly owing to a read error. This chain links TRBV6-1 with TRBJ2-7, with D tentatively TRBD1 or TRBD2 (5 bases each). Germline CDR1 and CDR2: MNHNS and SASEGT. This CDR3 is built from 15 residues. The chain's CDR3 is CACSVTGTDSYEQYF. The CDR3 nucleotides are TGTGCCTGCAGTGTTACCGGGACCGACTCCTACGAGCAGTACTTC.

V is TRBV9 and J is TRBJ1-3; D is unresolved. The CDR3 has 12 residues. The germline V gene has CDR1 SGDLS and CDR2 YYNGEE. V was trimmed by 5 bases and J by 6 bases, leaving 9 bases between them. This CDR3 reads CASRSSKNTIYF. CDR3 bases: TGTGCCAGCAGGAGCTCTAAAAACACCATATATTTT.

CDR3 nucleotide sequence: TGCAGCGCACAACACCCCGGGACAGGGTTTGGCTACACCTTC. This translates into CSAQHPGTGFGYTF. This chain links TRBV29-1 with TRBJ1-2; 9 nucleotides line up with TRBD1. The CDR3 sequence is 14 residues long. Germline V CDR1 and CDR2: SQVTM, ANQGSEA. Losses at the gene ends were 7 bases for V and 7 bases for J; bases not matched to a gene: 13.